This T cell receptor beta chain was identified in a study of metastatic and nonmetastatic thyroid tumors (dated by TCRdb to 2020 to 2021). Concerning the study at large: For patients with malignant and with benign thyroid disease, the researchers compared repertoires between peripheral blood samples and tumor or nodule tissue samples. What the work shows at the level of the full study, not this receptor alone: In both blood and tumor samples, malignant tumors were reported to have significantly higher TCR beta diversity than benign nodules.

Remarks on this clone: Its recognized antigen is unknown. Qualities for individual bases were not recorded, and no much larger clone is one base off.

The germline ends are 10 bases apart after V is trimmed by 5 bases and J by 9 bases. As encoded in the germline V gene (reference sequence), CDR1 is LNHDA while CDR2 is SQIVND. The CDR3 runs 11 amino acids, cysteine and phenylalanine included. Left in the record is the CDR3 DNA by itself, 33 bases read in frame from the first base. Before undergoing thyroid surgery, none of the patients had been given any kind of treatment. Using T-cell receptor beta sequencing, the researchers looked back retrospectively at clinical samples from patients, gathered between about 2012 and 2018. Libraries were constructed by PCR. Sequencing was carried out with an Illumina HiSeq 4000. High-throughput sequencing was used to profile the TCR beta-chain CDR3 region of each patient. The published analysis was carried out like this. The researchers built a classifier to tell apart papillary thyroid cancer patients with distant metastasis, based on CDR3 differences among clinicopathological groups. The Shannon index was used to measure repertoire diversity, and the Morisita-Horn index was used to measure how similar tumor and blood repertoires were. TCRdb handled the public reads itself, with Q25 trimming in fastp and clone calling in MiXCR, and kept productive beta chains. The V and J calls reflect TCRdb's pipeline rather than the authors' work. The sample table lists roughly 35,000 clones, about a sixth of them with a count of one. Of the sample, around 7.2% is held by the ten largest clones.

This clonotype originated in a female donor with papillary thyroid cancer or a benign thyroid nodule (not recorded which). Some clones in this sample may be carry-over from other donors' samples. The specimen was blood. The chain is made from TRBV19 and TRBJ1-1; the D gene identity is not certain. The nucleotide sequence reads as follows: TGTGCCAGTAGTTACGGGGTCCAAGCTTTCTTT. Translation gives CASSYGVQAFF.